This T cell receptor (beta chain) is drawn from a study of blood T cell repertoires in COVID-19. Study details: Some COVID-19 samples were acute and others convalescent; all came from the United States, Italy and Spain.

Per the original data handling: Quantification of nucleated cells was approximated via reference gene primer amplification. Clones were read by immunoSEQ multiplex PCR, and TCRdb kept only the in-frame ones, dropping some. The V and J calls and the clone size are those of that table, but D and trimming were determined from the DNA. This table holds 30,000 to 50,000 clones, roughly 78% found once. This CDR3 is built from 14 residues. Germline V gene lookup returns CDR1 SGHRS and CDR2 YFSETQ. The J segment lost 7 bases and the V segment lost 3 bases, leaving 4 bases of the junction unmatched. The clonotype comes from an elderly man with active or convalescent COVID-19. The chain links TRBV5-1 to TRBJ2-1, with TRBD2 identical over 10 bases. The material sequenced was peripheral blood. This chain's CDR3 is CASSSSGSLNEQFF. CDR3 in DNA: TGCGCCAGCAGCTCTAGCGGGAGTTTGAATGAGCAGTTCTTC.